A single T cell receptor (beta chain) is shown here with its context. This table comes from immunoSEQ multiplex PCR, and its TCRdb copy is limited to in-frame clones, with some not included. Seen here are some 140,000 clones, less than 85% observed once, and the top ten hold approximately 18%. CDR1 and CDR2 from the germline V gene are SEHNR and FQNEAQ (reference sequence). The ends were cut back, 2 bases at V and 3 bases at J, with 10 bases in the middle. This CDR3 is built from 14 residues. This sample is part of a study of blood T cell repertoires in COVID-19. Looking at the study overall: Whether acute or convalescent, the COVID-19 samples came from the United States, Italy and Spain. The cDNA or gDNA used as material had been derived from T cells, B-cell-depleted T cells, or PBMCs.

The chain links TRBV7-9 to TRBJ2-5; D is ambiguous. The origin of this receptor is a woman aged 80 or over with acute or convalescent COVID-19. Material: peripheral blood. CDR3 region: CASSLLAGKETQYF. CDR3 DNA: TGTGCCAGCAGCTTATTAGCCGGCAAAGAGACCCAGTACTTC.